The source of this T cell receptor (beta chain) is a study of PD-L1 blockade in urothelial cancer. This CDR3 has 14 amino acids. V was pared by 3 bases and J by 8 bases, with 3 bases of the junction left unmatched. CDR1 LNHDA and CDR2 SQIVND come from the germline V gene (reference sequence). This table comes from immunoSEQ multiplex PCR, and its TCRdb copy is limited to in-frame clones, with some not included. The table shows some 60,000 clones, with about 86% occurring only once. The sample consisted of PBMCs, taken around atezolizumab (anti-PD-L1) treatment. The chain employs TRBV19 and TRBJ1-6; 8 nucleotides agree with TRBD1. This sequence was found in a man aged 50-59 years with urothelial cancer. The CDR3 DNA reads TGTGCCAGTAGTATTGACAGGGGCTATTCACCCCTCCACTTT. Its protein product is CASSIDRGYSPLHF. Supplemented by reference TRBV19 and TRBJ1-6, the full variable domain reads DGGITQSPKYLFRKEGQNVTLSCEQNLNHDAMYWYRQDPGQGLRLIYYSQIVNDFQKGDIAEGYSVSREKKESFPLTVTSAQKNPTAFYLCASSIDRGYSPLHFGNGTRLTVT.